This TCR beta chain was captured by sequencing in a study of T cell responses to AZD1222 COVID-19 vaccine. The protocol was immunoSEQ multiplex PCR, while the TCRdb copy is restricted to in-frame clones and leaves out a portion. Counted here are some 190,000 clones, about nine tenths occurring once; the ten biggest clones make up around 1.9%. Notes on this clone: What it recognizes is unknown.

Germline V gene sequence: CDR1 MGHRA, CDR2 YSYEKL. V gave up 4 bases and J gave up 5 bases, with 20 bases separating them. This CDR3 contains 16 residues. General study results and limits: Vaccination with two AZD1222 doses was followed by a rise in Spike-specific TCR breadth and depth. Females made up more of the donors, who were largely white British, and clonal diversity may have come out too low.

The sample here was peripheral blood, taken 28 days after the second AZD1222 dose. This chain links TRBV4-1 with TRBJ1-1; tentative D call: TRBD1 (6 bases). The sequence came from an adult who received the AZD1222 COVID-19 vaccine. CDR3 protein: CASSLRGEQGFTEAFF. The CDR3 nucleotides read TGCGCCAGCAGCCTCCGAGGAGAACAGGGTTTTACTGAAGCTTTCTTT.